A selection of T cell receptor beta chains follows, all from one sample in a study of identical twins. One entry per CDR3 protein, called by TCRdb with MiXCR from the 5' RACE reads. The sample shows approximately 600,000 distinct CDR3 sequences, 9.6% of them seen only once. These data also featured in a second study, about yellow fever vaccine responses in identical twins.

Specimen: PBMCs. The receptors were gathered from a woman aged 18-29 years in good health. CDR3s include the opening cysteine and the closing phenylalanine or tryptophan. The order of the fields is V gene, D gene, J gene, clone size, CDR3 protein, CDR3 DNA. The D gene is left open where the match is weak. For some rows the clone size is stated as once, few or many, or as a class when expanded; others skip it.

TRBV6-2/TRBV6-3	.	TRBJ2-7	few	CASSYSGPYEQYF	TGTGCCAGCAGTTACTCAGGACCCTACGAGCAGTACTTC
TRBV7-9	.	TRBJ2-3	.	CASSPSGPDTQYF	TGTGCCAGCAGCCCGTCGGGGCCCGATACGCAGTATTTT
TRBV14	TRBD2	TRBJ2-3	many	CASSQGGLARDTQYF	TGTGCCAGCAGCCAAGGCGGACTAGCACGGGATACGCAGTATTTT
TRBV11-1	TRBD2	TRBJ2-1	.	CASSLLGLAGGPFRNEQFF	TGTGCCAGCAGCCTTCTTGGACTAGCGGGGGGGCCGTTTAGAAATGAGCAGTTCTTC
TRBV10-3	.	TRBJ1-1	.	CAISDLNTEAFF	TGTGCCATCAGTGATTTGAACACTGAAGCTTTCTTT
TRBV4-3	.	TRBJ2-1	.	CASSQDVGKGSYNEQFF	TGCGCCAGCAGCCAAGATGTCGGGAAAGGCTCCTACAATGAGCAGTTCTTC
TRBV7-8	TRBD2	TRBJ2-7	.	CASSLEASGGIYEQYF	TGTGCCAGCAGCTTAGAGGCTAGCGGGGGGATTTACGAGCAGTACTTC
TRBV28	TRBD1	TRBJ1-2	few	CASSSPSTGGYGYTF	TGTGCCAGCAGTTCCCCCTCTACAGGGGGCTATGGCTACACCTTC
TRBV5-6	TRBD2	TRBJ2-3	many	CASSLGAGAGEYF	TGTGCCAGCAGCTTGGGGGCTGGCGCGGGGGAGTATTTT
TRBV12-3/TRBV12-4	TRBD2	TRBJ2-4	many	CASSLGTSGENIQYF	TGTGCCAGCAGTCTCGGGACTAGCGGAGAAAACATTCAGTACTTC
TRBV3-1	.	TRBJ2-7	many	CASSRDLKAEQYF	TGTGCCAGCAGCAGGGACCTAAAGGCCGAGCAGTACTTC
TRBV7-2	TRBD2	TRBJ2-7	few	CASSLEAGGETYEQYF	TGTGCCAGCAGCTTAGAAGCGGGAGGAGAAACCTACGAGCAGTACTTC
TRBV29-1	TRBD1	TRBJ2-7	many	CSVTGVSYEQYF	TGCAGCGTCACAGGGGTCTCCTACGAGCAGTACTTC
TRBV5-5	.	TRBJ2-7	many	CASSLTASYEQYF	TGTGCCAGCAGCTTAACAGCCTCCTACGAGCAGTACTTC
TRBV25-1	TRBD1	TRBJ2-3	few	CANAGQVVEDTQYF	TGTGCCAACGCGGGACAGGTAGTCGAAGATACGCAGTATTTT
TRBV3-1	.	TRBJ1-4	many	CASSQDRTPYEKLFF	TGTGCCAGCAGCCAAGATAGGACCCCGTATGAAAAACTGTTTTTT
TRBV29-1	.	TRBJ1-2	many	CSVEEIGPLGGYTF	TGCAGCGTTGAAGAAATCGGCCCCCTAGGTGGCTACACCTTC
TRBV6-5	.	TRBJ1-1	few	CASELLMNTEAFF	TGTGCCAGCGAGCTACTTATGAACACTGAAGCTTTCTTT
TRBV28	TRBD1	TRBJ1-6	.	CASSFIRKGAPPNSPLHF	TGTGCCAGCAGTTTTATCCGCAAGGGGGCGCCCCCAAATTCACCCCTCCACTTT
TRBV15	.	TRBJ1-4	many	CATSREGWGEKLFF	TGTGCCACCAGCAGAGAGGGCTGGGGTGAAAAACTGTTTTTT
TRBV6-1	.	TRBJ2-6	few	CASSLVPAPGANVLTF	TGTGCCAGCAGCCTCGTACCGGCTCCCGGGGCCAACGTCCTGACTTTC
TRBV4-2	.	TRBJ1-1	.	CASSQDDRNTEAFF	TGTGCCAGCAGCCAAGATGACAGGAACACTGAAGCTTTCTTT
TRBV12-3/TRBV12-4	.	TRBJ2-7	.	CASSLGVWWNEQYF	TGTGCCAGCAGTTTAGGGGTGTGGTGGAACGAGCAGTACTTC
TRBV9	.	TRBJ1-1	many	CASSVGVNGVNTEAFF	TGTGCCAGCAGCGTAGGGGTAAATGGGGTGAACACTGAAGCTTTCTTT
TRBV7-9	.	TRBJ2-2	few	CASSPTPSQGYTGELFF	TGTGCCAGCAGCCCTACCCCCAGTCAGGGCTACACCGGGGAGCTGTTTTTT
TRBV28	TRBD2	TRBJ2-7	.	CASSLGPGTSGYEQYF	TGTGCCAGCAGTTTAGGACCCGGGACTAGCGGCTACGAGCAGTACTTC
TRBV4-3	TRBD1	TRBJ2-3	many	CASSHGTGGPTDTQYF	TGCGCCAGCAGCCACGGGACAGGGGGACCCACAGATACGCAGTATTTT
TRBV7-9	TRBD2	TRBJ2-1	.	CASSLAPAGRYNEQFF	TGTGCCAGCAGCTTAGCCCCAGCGGGGCGATACAATGAGCAGTTCTTC
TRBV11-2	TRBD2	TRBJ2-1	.	CASRRAGTSINNEQFF	TGTGCCAGCAGGCGGGCCGGGACTAGCATTAACAATGAGCAGTTCTTC
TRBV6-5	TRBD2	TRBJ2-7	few	CASSYIPSGRPYEQYF	TGTGCCAGCAGTTACATTCCTAGCGGGAGACCCTACGAGCAGTACTTC
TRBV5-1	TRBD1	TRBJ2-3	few	CASSVDRTDTQYF	TGCGCCAGCAGCGTGGACAGGACAGATACGCAGTATTTT
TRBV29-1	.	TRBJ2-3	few	CSVAWGILGDTQYF	TGCAGCGTTGCTTGGGGGATATTGGGAGATACGCAGTATTTT
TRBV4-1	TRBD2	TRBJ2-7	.	CASSQDRAGPSYEQYF	TGCGCCAGCAGCCAAGATCGAGCGGGGCCTTCCTACGAGCAGTACTTC